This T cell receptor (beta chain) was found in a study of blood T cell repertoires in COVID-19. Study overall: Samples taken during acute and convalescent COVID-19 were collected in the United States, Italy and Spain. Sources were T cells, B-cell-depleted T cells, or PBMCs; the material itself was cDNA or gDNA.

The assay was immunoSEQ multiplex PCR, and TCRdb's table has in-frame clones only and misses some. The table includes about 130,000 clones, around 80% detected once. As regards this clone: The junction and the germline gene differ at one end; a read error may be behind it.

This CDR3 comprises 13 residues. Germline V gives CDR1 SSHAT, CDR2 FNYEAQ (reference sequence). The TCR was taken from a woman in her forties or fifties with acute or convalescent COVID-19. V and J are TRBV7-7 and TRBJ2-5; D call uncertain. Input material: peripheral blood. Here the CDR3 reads CASSSQRQETQYF. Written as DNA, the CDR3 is TGTGCTAGCAGTTCCCAGCGACAAGAGACCCAGTACTTC.